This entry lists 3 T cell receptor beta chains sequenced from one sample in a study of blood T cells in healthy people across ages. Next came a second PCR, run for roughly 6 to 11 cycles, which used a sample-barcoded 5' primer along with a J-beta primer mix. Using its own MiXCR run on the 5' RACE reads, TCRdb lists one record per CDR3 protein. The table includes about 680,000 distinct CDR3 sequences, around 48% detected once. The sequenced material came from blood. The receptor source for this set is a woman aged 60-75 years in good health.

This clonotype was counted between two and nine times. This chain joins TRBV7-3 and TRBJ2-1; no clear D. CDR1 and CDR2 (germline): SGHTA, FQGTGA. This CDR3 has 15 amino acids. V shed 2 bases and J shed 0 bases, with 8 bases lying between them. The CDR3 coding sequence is TGTGCCAGCAGCTTACGGCTAGGCTCCTACAATGAGCAGTTCTTC. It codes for CASSLRLGSYNEQFF.

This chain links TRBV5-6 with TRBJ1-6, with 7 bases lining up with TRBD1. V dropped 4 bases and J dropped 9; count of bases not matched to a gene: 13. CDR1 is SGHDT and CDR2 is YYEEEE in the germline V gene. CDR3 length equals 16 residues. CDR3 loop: CASSNRLAGGGSPLHF. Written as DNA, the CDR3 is TGTGCCAGCAGCAATCGTTTGGCAGGGGGAGGTTCACCCCTCCACTTT.

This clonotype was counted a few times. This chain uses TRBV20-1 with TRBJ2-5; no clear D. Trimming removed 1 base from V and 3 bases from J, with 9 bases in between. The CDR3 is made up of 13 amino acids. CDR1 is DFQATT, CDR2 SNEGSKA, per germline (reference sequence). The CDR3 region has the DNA TGCAGTGCTAGAGGCGCCGGAGAAGAGACCCAGTACTTC. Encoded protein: CSARGAGEETQYF.